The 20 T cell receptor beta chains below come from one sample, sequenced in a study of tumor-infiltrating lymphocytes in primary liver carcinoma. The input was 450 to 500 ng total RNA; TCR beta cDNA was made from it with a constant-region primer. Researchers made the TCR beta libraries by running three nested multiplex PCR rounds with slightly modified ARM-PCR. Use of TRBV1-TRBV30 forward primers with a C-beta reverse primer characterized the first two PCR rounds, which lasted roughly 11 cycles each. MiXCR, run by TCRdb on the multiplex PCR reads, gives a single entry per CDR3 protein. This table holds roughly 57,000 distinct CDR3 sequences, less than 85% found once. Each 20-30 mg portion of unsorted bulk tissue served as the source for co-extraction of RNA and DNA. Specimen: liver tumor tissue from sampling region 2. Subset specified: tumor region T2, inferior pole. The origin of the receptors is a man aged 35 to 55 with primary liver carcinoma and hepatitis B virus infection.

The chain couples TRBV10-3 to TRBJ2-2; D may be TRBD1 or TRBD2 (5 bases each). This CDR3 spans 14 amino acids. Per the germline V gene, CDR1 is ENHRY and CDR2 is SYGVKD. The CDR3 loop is CNIRERDDTGELFF. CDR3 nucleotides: TGTAACATCAGGGAGCGTGACGACACCGGGGAGCTGTTTTTT.

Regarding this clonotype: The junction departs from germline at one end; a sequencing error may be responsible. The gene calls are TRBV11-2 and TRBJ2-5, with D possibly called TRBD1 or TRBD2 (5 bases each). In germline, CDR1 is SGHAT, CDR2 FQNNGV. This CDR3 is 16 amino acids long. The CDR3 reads CASSRSPGEGKETQCF. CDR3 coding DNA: TGTGCCAGCAGCCGAAGTCCTGGCGAGGGGAAAGAGACCCAGTGCTTC.

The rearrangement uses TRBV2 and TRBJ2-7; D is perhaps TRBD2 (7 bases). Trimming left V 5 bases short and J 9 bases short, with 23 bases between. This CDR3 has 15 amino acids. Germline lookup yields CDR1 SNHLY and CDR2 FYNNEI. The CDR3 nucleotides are TGTGCCAGCAGTCTTCATCGGGGTCCTAGGGGGGGGCAGTACTTC. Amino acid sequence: CASSLHRGPRGGQYF.

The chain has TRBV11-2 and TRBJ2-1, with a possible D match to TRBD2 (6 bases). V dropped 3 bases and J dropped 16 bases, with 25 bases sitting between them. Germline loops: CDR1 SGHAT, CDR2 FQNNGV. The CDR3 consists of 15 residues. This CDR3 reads CASSFGLARNNGQFF. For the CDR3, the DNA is TGTGCCAGCAGCTTCGGTCTAGCGAGAAACAATGGGCAATTCTTC.

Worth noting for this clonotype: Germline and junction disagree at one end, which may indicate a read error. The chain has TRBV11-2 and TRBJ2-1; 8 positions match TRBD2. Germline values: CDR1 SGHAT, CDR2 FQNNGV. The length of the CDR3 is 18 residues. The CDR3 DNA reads TGTGCCAGCGGCCCCAGGATAGCGGGATCCACCTCCTACAATGAGCAGCTCTTC. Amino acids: CASGPRIAGSTSYNEQLF.

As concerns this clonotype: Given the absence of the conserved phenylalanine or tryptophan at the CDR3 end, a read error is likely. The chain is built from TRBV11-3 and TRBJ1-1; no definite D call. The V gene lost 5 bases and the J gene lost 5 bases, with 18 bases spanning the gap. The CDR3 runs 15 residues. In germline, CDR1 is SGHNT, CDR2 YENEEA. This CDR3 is CASSPGSDWGTEAFL. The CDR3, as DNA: TGTGCCAGCAGCCCAGGATCCGATTGGGGTACTGAAGCTTTCCTT.

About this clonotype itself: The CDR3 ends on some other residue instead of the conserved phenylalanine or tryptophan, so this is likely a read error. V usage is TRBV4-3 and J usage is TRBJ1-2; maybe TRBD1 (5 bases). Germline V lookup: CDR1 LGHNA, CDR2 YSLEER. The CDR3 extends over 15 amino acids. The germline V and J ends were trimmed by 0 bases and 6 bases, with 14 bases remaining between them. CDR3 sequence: CASSQDSGIGDGYTI. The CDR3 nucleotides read TGCGCCAGCAGCCAAGATTCCGGGATAGGGGATGGCTACACCATC.

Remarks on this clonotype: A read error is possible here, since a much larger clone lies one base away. The CDR3 DNA reads as TGTGCCACCAGTGGTTGGACAGGGCACCAAGAGACCCAGTACTTC. Translation gives CATSGWTGHQETQYF. The gene calls are TRBV24-1 and TRBJ2-5, with 8 positions matching TRBD1. V shed 5 bases and J 0 bases; nucleotides not matched to a gene: 4. Germline loops: CDR1 KGHDR, CDR2 SFDVKD. This CDR3 is 15 amino acids long.

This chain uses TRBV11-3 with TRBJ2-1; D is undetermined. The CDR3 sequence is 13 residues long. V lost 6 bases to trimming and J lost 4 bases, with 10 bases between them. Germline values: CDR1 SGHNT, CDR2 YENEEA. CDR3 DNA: TGTGCCAGCAGTTGCTCTAAGTACAATGAGCAGTTCTTC. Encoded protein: CASSCSKYNEQFF.

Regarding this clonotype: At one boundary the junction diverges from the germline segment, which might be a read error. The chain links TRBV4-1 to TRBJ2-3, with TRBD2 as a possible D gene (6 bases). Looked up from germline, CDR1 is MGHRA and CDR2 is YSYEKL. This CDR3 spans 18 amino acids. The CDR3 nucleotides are TGCCCCAGCAGCCAGACCATTGCCCTAACGGGAGTCACCGATACACAGTATTTT. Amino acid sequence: CPSSQTIALTGVTDTQYF.

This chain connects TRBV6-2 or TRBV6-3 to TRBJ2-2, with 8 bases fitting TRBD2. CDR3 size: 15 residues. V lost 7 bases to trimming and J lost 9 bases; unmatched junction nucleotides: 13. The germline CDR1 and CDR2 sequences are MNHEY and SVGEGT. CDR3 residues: CASNPLAGRARELFF. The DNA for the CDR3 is TGTGCCAGCAATCCCCTAGCGGGCCGGGCCCGGGAGCTGTTTTTT.

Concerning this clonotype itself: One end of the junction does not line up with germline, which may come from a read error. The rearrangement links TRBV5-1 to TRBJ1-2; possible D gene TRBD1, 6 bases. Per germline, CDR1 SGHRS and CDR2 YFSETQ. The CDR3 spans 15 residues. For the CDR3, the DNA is TGCGCCAGCAGCCAGCGCGACAGGAGTAGCTATGGCCACACCTTC. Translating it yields CASSQRDRSSYGHTF.

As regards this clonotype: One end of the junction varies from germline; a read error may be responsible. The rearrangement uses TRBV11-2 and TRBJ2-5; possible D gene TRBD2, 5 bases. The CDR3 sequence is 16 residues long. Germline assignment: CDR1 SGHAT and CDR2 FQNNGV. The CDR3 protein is CDSSQIPVGEIETQYF. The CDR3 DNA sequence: TGTGACAGCAGCCAAATTCCTGTCGGGGAGATAGAGACCCAGTACTTC.

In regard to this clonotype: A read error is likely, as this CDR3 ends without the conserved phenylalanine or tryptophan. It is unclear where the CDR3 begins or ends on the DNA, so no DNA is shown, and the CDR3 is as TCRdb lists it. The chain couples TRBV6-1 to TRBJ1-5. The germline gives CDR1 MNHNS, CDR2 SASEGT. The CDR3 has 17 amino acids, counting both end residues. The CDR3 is CASSETRQGTVNQPHHL.

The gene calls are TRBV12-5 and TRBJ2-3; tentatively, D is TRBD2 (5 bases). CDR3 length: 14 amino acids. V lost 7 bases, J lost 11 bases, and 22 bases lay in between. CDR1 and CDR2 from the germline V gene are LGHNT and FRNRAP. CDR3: CASADPLGVHKQYF. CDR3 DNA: TGTGCTAGTGCCGACCCACTAGGAGTGCATAAGCAGTATTTT. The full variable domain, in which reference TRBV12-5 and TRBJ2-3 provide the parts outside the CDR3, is DARVTQTPRHKVTEMGQEVTMRCQPILGHNTVFWYRQTMMQGLELLAYFRNRAPLDDSGMPKDRFSAEMPDATLATLKIQPSEPRDSAVYFCASADPLGVHKQYFGPGTRLTVL.

The CDR3 DNA is TGTGCCAGCAGCCAGATAGGGGACTATGGCTACACCTTC. It translates to CASSQIGDYGYTF. J is TRBJ1-2 and V is TRBV12-3 or TRBV12-4; D may be TRBD1 (5 bases). There are 13 residues in the CDR3. Trimming took off 6 bases at V and 3 bases at J, with 11 bases between the two ends.

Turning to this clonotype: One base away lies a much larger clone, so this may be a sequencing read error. CDR3 loop: CAISLTGGTGELFF. For the CDR3, the DNA is TGTGCCATCAGCCTGACAGGGGGCACCGGGGAGCTGTTTTTT. The chain joins TRBV28 to TRBJ2-2; the match to TRBD1 covers 9 bases. V dropped 10 bases and J dropped 4; count of bases not matched to a gene: 7. The CDR3 has 14 amino acids. The germline gives CDR1 MDHEN, CDR2 SYDVKM.

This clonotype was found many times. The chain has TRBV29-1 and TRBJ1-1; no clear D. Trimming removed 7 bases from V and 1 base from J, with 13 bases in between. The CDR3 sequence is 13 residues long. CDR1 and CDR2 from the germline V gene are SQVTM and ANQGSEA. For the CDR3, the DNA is TGCAGCGCTCAGAGCCAGAAGAACACTGAAGCTTTCTTT. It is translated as CSAQSQKNTEAFF.

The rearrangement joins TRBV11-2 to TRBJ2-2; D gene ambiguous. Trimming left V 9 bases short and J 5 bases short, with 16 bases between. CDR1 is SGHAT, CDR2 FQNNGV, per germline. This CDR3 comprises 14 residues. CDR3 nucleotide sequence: TGTGCCAGTAGCCCGGACCATTGGACCGGGGAGCTGTTTTTT. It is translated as CASSPDHWTGELFF.

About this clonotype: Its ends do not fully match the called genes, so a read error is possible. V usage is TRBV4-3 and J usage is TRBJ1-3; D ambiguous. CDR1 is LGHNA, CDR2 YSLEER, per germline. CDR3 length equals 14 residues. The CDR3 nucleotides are TGCGCCAACAGCCAAGGTCTGCTTGGAAACACCACATATTTT. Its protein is CANSQGLLGNTTYF.